This TCR beta chain appears in the sequencing data of a study of blood T cell repertoires in COVID-19. Study background: Specimens from acute and convalescent COVID-19 originated in the United States, Italy and Spain. Sources were T cells, B-cell-depleted T cells, or PBMCs; the material itself was cDNA or gDNA.

Germline V CDR1 and CDR2: WNHNN, SYGVQD (reference sequence). This CDR3 comprises 15 residues. V dropped 2 bases and J dropped 5 bases, with 14 bases sitting between them. Produced via immunoSEQ multiplex PCR; TCRdb's table is partial and in-frame only. The sample carries some 50,000 clones, 87% recorded once. The chain recombines TRBV10-1 with TRBJ2-3, with a tentative D call TRBD2 (6 bases). The sequence came from a human donor in a cohort sampled during active COVID-19. Sequencing was performed on peripheral blood. The CDR3 coding sequence is TGCGCCAGCAGTGAGAATCCCGGGAGCGGAGATACGCAGTATTTT. The encoded protein is CASSENPGSGDTQYF.